The present T cell receptor (beta chain) was sequenced within a study of beta chain features in type 1 diabetes. The study, taken as a whole, reports: Within patients, naive, central memory and Treg TCRB repertoires seemed more similar than within healthy donors.

V lost 3 bases, J lost 9 bases, and 9 bases lay in between. CDR1 is MDHEN and CDR2 is SYDVKM in the germline V gene. CDR3 size: 12 residues. Reverse transcribing all isolated RNA meant expressed TCRB transcripts were sequenced. Sequencing of naive, central memory and regulatory T cell samples gave an average of about 3.7 million reads. Generated by immunoSEQ multiplex PCR, the TCRdb table keeps only in-frame clones and is missing some. The repertoire holds fewer than 400,000 clones, with around 7.6% as singletons. This clone has a handful of counts. The antigen is not known. Donors contributed one heparinised blood draw apiece, averaging approximately 0.12 L. CD45RO/CCR7/CD25/CD127/CD95/CD27 separated CD4+ naive, central memory, regulatory and stem cell-like memory cells by sorting.

The chain carries TRBV28 and TRBJ2-1; D might be TRBD2 (6 bases). Input material: central memory CD4+ T cells from blood. This TCR was recovered from a woman aged 18-29 years in good health. The CDR3 sequence: CASSFSSVEQFF. The CDR3 DNA sequence: TGTGCCAGCAGTTTTTCTAGCGTTGAGCAGTTCTTC. The full variable domain, its missing parts supplied by reference TRBV28 and TRBJ2-1, is DVKVTQSSRYLVKRTGEKVFLECVQDMDHENMFWYRQDPGLGLRLIYFSYDVKMKEKGDIPEGYSVSREKKERFSLILESASTNQTSMYLCASSFSSVEQFFGPGTRLTVL.